This T cell receptor beta chain was captured in a study of T cells in Graves' hyperthyroidism and ophthalmopathy. Study-wide context: Any treatment followed the collection of peripheral blood at initial diagnosis.

This clonotype occurred many times. Its antigen is unidentified. Amplified TCR beta CDR3 regions derived from RNA transcripts. The primer set for the first-round RT-PCR of the TCR CDR3 was HTBI. One entry per CDR3 protein, called by TCRdb with MiXCR from the multiplex PCR reads. The sample holds about 380,000 distinct CDR3 sequences, roughly 20% seen once. Regarding the study as a whole: The model made its ophthalmopathy prediction, and onset followed a median roughly six months later.

Trimming took off 6 bases at V and 0 bases at J, with 17 bases between the two ends. The CDR3 has 16 residues. Germline loops: CDR1 MNHNS, CDR2 SASEGT. The PBMCs had their origin in 10 ml of fresh peripheral blood. V and J are TRBV6-1 and TRBJ1-1; tentative D call: TRBD1 (6 bases). The TCR comes from a man between 18 and 35 years old with Graves' ophthalmopathy. Specimen: blood. The CDR3 sequence is CASRGSIGQMNTEAFF. The CDR3 nucleotides read TGTGCCAGCAGAGGTTCTATAGGACAGATGAACACTGAAGCTTTCTTT.